This TCR beta chain was retrieved from a study of vaccination effects on CD4 cells after COVID-19. Germline V gives CDR1 SGHTA, CDR2 FQGNSA. There are 15 residues in the CDR3. Deletions cut 5 bases from V and 1 base from J, with 11 bases between. Sequencing was performed with immunoSEQ multiplex PCR; in TCRdb, only in-frame clones are kept and a portion is missing. The data contain about 73,000 clones, about four fifths of them singletons. With respect to this clone: Its antigen is undetermined.

ViraFEST used viral peptide pools to expand antigen-specific CD4+ T cells before sequencing. Culturing for more than eight days preceded CD4+ T cell isolation. People in the vaccine group had not been infected with SARS-CoV-2 before, and their nucleocapsid antibodies were negative. They grew two million PBMC in each well, adding around 10 IU/ml IL-2 and around 10 ug/ml peptides. Half-medium exchanges with IL-2 medium took place on days 3 and 7. Broader study findings: Nearly all vaccine-induced clones in healthy recipients recognized only SARS-CoV-2. Infection- and vaccine-induced clones contracted markedly late after vaccination.

Sequenced material: CD4+ T cells from PBMCs cultured with HCoV-NL63 spike peptides, taken before COVID-19 vaccination. V gene TRBV7-2 combines with J gene TRBJ1-4; a possible D gene is TRBD1 (5 bases). This receptor was identified in a human donor who received a COVID-19 vaccine. The CDR3 loop is CASSANRLTNEKLFF. The CDR3 nucleotides read TGTGCCAGCAGCGCTAACAGGCTAACTAATGAAAAACTGTTTTTT.